This T cell receptor (beta chain) was retrieved from a study of blood T cell repertoires in COVID-19. Study-wide context: Sample material is recorded as cDNA or gDNA derived from T cells, B-cell-depleted T cells, or PBMCs.

TCRdb's table, derived via immunoSEQ multiplex PCR, lists solely in-frame clones and lacks some. The data show 330,000 or so clones, roughly 87% seen once. Those enrolled in Seattle joined during active infection and were followed longitudinally afterward. In its sample, this clone was seen once. At the DNA level, this CDR3 is encoded by other sequences in the same sample as well. This CDR3 has 13 amino acids. The V end was cut by 6 bases, the J end by 1 base, with 10 bases between. Looked up from germline, CDR1 is MNHEY and CDR2 is SVGAGI. The origin of this receptor is a man between 25 and 39 years old with COVID-19, enrolled during active disease. J is TRBJ2-7 and V is TRBV6-5; D possibly corresponds to TRBD1 (6 bases). The sequenced material came from peripheral blood. The CDR3 coding sequence is TGTGCCAGCAGAGCGACAGGTTCCTACGAGCAGTACTTC. It yields the protein CASRATGSYEQYF.